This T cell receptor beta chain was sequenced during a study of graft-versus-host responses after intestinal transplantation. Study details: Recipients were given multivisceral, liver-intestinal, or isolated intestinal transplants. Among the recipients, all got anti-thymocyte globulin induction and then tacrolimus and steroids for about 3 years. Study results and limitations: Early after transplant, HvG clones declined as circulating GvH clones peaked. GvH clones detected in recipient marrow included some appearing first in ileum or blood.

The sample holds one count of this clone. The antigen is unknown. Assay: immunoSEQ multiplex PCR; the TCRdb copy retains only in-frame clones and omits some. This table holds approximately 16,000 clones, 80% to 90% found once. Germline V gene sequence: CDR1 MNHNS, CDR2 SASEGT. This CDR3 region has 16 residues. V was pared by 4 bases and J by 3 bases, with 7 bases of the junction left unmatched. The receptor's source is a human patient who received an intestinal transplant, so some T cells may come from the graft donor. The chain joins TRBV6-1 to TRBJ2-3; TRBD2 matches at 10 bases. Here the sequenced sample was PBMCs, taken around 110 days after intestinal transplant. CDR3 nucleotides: TGTGCCAGCAGTGTCCTAGCGGGAGAGGGAACAGATACGCAGTATTTT. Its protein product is CASSVLAGEGTDTQYF.